This TCR beta chain came from a study of T cell responses to AZD1222 COVID-19 vaccine (dated by TCRdb to the early 2020s). Broadly, across the study: AZD1222 recipients given second doses at about 4 weeks or at about 12 weeks were pooled, since spike-specific TCR depth and breadth were not found to differ between the two schedules. TCR sequencing was performed for some 250 trial participants, of whom 207 were given two doses of AZD1222 and roughly 25 were given two doses of MenACWY control vaccine. Enrollment into the trials was organized by age into subgroups of 18-55, 56-69 and 70-plus years, and those subgroups contained approximately 150, 30 and 60 TCR-sequenced participants, respectively. The research as a whole found: A significant rise in spike-specific TCR breadth and depth was observed after two AZD1222 doses relative to day 0 and relative to MenACWY recipients. Participants were mostly white British, with more females than males. The authors suggested clonal diversity may have been underestimated. Because no day 14 peak-response samples were available, the repertoires could be characterized only after the peak T cell response. Conclusions about previously exposed vaccinees are limited because only five to seven AZD1222 recipients were SARS-CoV-2 seropositive at baseline. Nearly half of unique spike-specific TCRs reportedly recognized epitopes outside regions mutated in the B.1.351 and B.1.1.7 variants. In the small 56-69-year group, the increase in depth fell short of significance, most likely because of low power. Vaccine-associated CD4 TCRs spanned the whole spike protein, with dominant responses in regions 160-218 and 743-854.

Interpreted using the paper, the time point label stands for: baseline before first vaccination. The vaccinee samples were drawn from two UK trials, COV001 and COV002, one of which was a single-blind randomized controlled phase 2/3 trial testing AZD1222 (ChAdOx1 nCoV-19) in healthy adults. Trial participant PBMC samples were collected at day 0 and day 28 after the second dose for TCRbeta chain sequencing. Remarks on this clone: The antigen it binds to is not known. Nothing much larger sits one base from this clone, and base qualities are not available.

The CDR3 regions of human TCRbeta chains were subjected to immunosequencing. In the paper's pipeline: TCRs in the repertoires were matched against a reference library of SARS-CoV-2-specific TCRs that had been generated with the MIRA antigen-specificity platform. Breadth was defined as the fraction of unique TCRs that were SARS-CoV-2-associated. Depth was defined as the fraction of total T cells that were SARS-CoV-2-associated. Each spike-specific TCR was assigned to its reactive spike region and to a CD4 or CD8 class using the MIRA data. Log10-transformed breadth and depth values were compared by one-way ANOVA with Sidak's multiple comparisons tests. In its TCRdb copy, this immuneACCESS table keeps in-frame sequences only and misses some clones. Where compared with another copy, unresolved V genes explain less than half of these, and the others have no known cause. V and J calls plus clone size are reproduced from that table; the DNA served to infer D and trimming. This sample holds 150,000 to 200,000 clones; about 88% were observed only once. The ten biggest clones cover 1.5% to 2% of the sample.

The origin of this receptor is an adult in good health. This specimen consisted of peripheral blood, obtained on day 0 of AZD1222 vaccination.

The nucleotide sequence is given as TGTGCCACCCGGGACAGAGGACCATATGGCTACACCTTC. The encoded protein is CATRDRGPYGYTF. This chain joins TRBV19 to TRBJ1-2; the junction holds 7 bases that match TRBD1. The germline V gene (reference sequence) sets CDR1 to LNHDA and CDR2 to SQIVND. The CDR3 has 13 amino acids, counting the end cysteine and phenylalanine. Only CDR3 DNA is held: 39 bases, read in frame from base 1. V is pruned by 10 bases and J by 5 bases, leaving 10 bases of the junction without a gene match.